This TCR beta chain derives from a study of blood T cell repertoires in COVID-19. Study context: Acute and convalescent COVID-19 samples came from the United States, Italy and Spain. Nucleic acid was either cDNA or gDNA, and it came from T cells, B-cell-depleted T cells, or PBMCs.

As processed by the authors: Amplification of reference gene primers provided the estimated nucleated cell counts. Some clones are missing from TCRdb's copy, which holds only in-frame ones; the method was immunoSEQ multiplex PCR. The DNA gave D and trimming, while V, J and clone size come from that table. The table records 55,000 to 85,000 clones, roughly 70% of them present only once. Per the germline V gene, CDR1 is MGHRA and CDR2 is YSYEKL. Trimming took 1 base from V and 5 from J, leaving 14 bases between them. This CDR3 is 15 amino acids long. This clone has just a few counts. The sequenced material came from peripheral blood. This receptor was identified in a man aged 60 to 75 with acute or convalescent COVID-19. This chain uses TRBV4-1 with TRBJ2-5; tentatively, D is TRBD1 (5 bases). The CDR3 here is CASSQAGRAGETQYF. The CDR3 nucleotides read TGCGCCAGCAGCCAAGCGGGCAGGGCCGGGGAGACCCAGTACTTC.